This T cell receptor beta chain was sequenced in a study of T cells after posttransplantation cyclophosphamide. Study results and caveats: TRB clonality was highly associated with recipient CMV seropositivity and reactivation. Blood and skin or GI T cell repertoires showed limited TRB overlap. Donor-recipient repertoire similarity was low at 1-2 months, rising over year one.

The method was immunoSEQ multiplex PCR; TCRdb's version includes in-frame clones alone and lacks a portion of them. Observed are roughly 26,000 clones, no singletons, with the top ten taking approximately 1.5%. V lost 6 bases, J lost 1 base, and 12 bases stayed unmatched. The CDR3 loop spans 17 amino acids. Germline CDR1 reads WNHNN; CDR2 reads SYGVQD (reference sequence). In its sample, this clone was seen many times. The antigen is unknown. This related bone marrow graft donor gave peripheral blood on the day of marrow donation. The TCR sequence derives from a man aged 50 or older in good health, CMV-negative, and a related stem cell transplant donor. V is TRBV10-1 and J is TRBJ1-1, with 9 bases lining up with TRBD1. Sequences were obtained from PBMCs. The CDR3 spells CASRGTDRGIENTEAFF. Here the CDR3 DNA reads TGCGCCAGCAGGGGGACGGACAGGGGAATTGAGAACACTGAAGCTTTCTTT.